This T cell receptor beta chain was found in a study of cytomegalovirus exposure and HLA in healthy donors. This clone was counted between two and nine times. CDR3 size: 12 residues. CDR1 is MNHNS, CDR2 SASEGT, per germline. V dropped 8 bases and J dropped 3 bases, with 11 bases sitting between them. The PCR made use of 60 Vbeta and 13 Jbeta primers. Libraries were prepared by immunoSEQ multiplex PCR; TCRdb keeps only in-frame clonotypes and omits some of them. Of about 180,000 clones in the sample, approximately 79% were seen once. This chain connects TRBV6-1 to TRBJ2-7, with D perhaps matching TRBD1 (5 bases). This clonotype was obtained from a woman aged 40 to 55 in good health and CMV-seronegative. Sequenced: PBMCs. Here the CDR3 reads CASAVRGYEQYF. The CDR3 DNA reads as TGTGCCAGCGCGGTAAGGGGCTACGAGCAGTACTTC.